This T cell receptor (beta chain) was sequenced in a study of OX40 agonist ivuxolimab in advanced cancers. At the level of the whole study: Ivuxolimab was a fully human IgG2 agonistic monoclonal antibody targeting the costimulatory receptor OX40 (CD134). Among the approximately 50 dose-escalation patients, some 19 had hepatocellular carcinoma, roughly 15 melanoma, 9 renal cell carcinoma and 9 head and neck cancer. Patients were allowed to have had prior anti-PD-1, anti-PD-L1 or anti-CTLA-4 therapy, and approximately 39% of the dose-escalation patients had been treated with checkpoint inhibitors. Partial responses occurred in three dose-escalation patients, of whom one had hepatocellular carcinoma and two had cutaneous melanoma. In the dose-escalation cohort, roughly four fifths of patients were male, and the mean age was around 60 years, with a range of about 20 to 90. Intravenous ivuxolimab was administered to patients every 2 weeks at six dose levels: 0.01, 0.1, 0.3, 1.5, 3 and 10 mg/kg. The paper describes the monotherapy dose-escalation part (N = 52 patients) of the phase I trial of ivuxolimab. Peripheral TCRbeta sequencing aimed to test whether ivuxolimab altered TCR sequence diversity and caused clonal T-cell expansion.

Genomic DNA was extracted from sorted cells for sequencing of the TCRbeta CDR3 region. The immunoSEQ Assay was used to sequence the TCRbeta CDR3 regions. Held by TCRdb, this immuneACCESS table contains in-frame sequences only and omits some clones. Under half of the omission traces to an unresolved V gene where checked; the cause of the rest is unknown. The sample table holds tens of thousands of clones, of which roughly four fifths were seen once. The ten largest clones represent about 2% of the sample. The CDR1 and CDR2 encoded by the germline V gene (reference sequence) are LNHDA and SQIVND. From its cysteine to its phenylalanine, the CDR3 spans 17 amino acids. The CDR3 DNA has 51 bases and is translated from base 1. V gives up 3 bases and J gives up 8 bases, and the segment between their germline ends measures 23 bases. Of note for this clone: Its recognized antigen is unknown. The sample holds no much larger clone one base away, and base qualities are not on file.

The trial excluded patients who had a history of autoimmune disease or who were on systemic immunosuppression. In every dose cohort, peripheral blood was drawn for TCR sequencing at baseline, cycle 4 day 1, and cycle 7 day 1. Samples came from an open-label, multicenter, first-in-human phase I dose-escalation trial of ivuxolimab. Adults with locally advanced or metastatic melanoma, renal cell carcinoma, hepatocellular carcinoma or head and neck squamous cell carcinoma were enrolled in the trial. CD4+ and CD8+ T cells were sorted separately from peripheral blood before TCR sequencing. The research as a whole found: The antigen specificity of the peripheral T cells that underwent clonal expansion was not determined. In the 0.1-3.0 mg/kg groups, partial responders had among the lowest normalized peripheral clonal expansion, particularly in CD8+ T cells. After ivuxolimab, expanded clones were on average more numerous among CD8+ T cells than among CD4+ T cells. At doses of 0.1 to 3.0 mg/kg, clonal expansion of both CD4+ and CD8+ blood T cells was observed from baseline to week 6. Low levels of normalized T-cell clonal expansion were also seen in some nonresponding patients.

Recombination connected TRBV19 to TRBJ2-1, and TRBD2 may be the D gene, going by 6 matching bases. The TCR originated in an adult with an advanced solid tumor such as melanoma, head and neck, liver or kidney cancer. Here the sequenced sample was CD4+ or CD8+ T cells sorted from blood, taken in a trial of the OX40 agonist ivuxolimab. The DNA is TGTGCCAGTAGTATCTCCCCGAGGGACTGGCGGGACCATGAGCAGTTCTTC. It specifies CASSISPRDWRDHEQFF.